This T cell receptor beta chain was identified in a study of blood T cell repertoires in COVID-19. Study-level information: Sites in the United States, Italy and Spain provided acute and convalescent COVID-19 samples.

Source study methods: Amplified reference gene primers provided the basis for estimating nucleated cell counts. Repertoires were generated with immunoSEQ multiplex PCR, while TCRdb's copy carries only in-frame clones and drops some. Clone size and the V and J calls come from that table; the DNA yielded D and trimming. The data show about 200,000 clones, with around four fifths seen just once and 25% to 35% held by the top ten. The V gene lost 5 bases and the J gene lost 2 bases, with 7 bases spanning the gap. The CDR3 covers 11 residues. CDR1 and CDR2 from the germline V gene are DFQATT and SNEGSKA (reference sequence).

The J gene is TRBJ2-7, the V gene TRBV20-1; tentatively, D is TRBD2 (6 bases). The source is a man aged 40-50 years with acute or convalescent COVID-19. The material sequenced was peripheral blood. The CDR3 DNA reads TGCAGTGCTCGACTAGCCTACGAGCAGTACTTC. Translation gives CSARLAYEQYF.